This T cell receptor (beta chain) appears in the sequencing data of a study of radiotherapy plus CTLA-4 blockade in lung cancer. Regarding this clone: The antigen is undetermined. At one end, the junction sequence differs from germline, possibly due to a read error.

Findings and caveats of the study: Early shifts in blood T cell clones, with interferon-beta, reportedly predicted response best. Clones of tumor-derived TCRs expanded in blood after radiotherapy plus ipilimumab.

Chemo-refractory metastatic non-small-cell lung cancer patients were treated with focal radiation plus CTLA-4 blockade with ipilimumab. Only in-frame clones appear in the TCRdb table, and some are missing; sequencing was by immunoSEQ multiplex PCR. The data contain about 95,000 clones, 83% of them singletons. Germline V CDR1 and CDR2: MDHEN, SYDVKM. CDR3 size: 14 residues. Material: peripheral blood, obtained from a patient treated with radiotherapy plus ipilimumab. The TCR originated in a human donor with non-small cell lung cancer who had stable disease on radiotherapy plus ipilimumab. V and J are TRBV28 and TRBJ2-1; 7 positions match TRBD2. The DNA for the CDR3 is TGTGCCAGCAGCCAGGGCAGGGACTACAATGAGCAGCTCTTC. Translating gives CASSQGRDYNEQLF.